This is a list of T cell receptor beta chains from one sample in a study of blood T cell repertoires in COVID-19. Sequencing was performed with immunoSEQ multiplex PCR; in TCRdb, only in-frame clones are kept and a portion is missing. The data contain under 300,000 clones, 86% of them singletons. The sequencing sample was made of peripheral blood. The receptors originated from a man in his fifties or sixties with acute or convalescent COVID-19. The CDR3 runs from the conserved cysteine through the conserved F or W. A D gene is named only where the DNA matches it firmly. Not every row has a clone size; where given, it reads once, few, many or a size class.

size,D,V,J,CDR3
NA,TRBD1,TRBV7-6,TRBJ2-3,CASSPIPGQGPDTQYF
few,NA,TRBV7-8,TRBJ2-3,CASSLRWRPDTQYF
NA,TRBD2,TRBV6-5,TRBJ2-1,CASSPGGNYNEQFF
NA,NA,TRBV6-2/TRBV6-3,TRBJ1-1,CASSYGRGTEAFF
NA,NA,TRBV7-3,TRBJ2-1,CASSPEARSEQFF
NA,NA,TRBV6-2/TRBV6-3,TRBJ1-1,CASSLGTEAFF
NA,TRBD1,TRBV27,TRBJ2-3,CASRRDRVTDTQYF
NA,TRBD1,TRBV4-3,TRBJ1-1,CASSRGTGPLNTEAFF
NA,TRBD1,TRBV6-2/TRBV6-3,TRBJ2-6,CASSYSGQQYSGANVLTF
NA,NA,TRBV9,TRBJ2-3,CASSSQGSFGDTQYF
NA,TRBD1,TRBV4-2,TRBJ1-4,CASSQDPDRGFEKLFF
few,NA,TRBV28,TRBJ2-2,CASSLRRSLLNTGELFF
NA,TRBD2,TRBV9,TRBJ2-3,CASNPSGRGTDTQYF
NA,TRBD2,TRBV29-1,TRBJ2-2,CSTSSGRAGGELFF
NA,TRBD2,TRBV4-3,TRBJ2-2,CASSQGTSGFQEEELFF
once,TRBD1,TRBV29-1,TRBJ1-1,CSVEDRRQGSFF
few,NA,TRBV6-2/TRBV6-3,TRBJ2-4,CASSPEAAKNIQYF
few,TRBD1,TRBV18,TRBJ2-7,CASSPSEYGTGGSNYEQYF
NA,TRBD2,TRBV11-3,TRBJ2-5,CASQREGPETQYF
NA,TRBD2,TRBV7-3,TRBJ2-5,CASSSIAGGPLETQYF
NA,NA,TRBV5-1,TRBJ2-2,CASTSSSGAPGELFF
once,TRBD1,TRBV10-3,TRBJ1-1,CAINRGGFEAFF
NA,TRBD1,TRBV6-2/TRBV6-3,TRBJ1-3,CASSYRDRSSGNTIYF
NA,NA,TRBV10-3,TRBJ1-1,CAISALDSEAFF
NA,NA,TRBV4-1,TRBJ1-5,CASSQEGGNNQPQHF
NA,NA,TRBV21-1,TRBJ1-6,CASSKPDRDTHDLSYNSPLHF
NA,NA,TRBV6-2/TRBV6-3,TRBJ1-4,CASSRTGPGGEKLFF
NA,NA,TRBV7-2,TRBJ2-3,CASSSQEGRTDTQYF
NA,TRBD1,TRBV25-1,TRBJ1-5,CASSAGGRGNQPQHF
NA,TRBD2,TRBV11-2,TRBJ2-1,CASSLRGQRDNNEQFF
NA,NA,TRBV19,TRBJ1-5,CASSIDWGSMAVGPQHF
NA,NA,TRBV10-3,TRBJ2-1,CAISESSREGNEQFF
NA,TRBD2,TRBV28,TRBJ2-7,CASSGGLAGGKPIPKSYEQYF
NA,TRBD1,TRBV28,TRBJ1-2,CASRLSGTGMGYTF
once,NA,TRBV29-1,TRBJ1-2,CSVEVNNNYGYTF
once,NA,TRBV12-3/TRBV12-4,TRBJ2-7,CASSFDSQGEQYF
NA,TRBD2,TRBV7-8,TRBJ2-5,CASSLARKRDREVETQYF